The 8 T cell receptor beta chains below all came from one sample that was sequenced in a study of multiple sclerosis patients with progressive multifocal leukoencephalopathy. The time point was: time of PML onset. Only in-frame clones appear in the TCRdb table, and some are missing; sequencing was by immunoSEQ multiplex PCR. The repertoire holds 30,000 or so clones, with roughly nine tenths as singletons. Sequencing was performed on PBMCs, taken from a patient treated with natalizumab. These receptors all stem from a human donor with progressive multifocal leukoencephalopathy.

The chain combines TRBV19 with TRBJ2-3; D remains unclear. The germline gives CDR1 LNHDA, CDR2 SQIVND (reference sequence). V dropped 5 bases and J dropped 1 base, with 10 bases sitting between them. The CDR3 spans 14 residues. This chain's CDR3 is CASSWSQGTDTQYF. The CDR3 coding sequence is TGTGCCAGTAGTTGGTCTCAGGGCACAGATACGCAGTATTTT. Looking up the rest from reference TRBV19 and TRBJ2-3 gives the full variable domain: DGGITQSPKYLFRKEGQNVTLSCEQNLNHDAMYWYRQDPGQGLRLIYYSQIVNDFQKGDIAEGYSVSREKKESFPLTVTSAQKNPTAFYLCASSWSQGTDTQYFGPGTRLTVL.

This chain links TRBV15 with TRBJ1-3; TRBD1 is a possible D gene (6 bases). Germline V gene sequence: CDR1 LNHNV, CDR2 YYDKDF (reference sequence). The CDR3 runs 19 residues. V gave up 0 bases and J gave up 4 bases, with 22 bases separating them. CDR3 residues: CATSRDLPSKFRGGNTIYF. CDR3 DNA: TGTGCCACCAGCAGAGATTTACCCAGTAAATTCAGGGGAGGAAACACCATATATTTT.

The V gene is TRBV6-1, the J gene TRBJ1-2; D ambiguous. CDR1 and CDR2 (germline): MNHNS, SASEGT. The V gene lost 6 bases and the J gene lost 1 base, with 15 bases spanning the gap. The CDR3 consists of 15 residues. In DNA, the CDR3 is TGTGCCAGCAGAGTTTCCCGACCGTTTAACTATGGCTACACCTTC. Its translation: CASRVSRPFNYGYTF.

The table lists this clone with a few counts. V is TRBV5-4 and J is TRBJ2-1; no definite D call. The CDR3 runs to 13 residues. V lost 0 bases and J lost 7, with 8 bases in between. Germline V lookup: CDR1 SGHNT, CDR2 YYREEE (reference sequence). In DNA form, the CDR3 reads TGTGCCAGCAGCTTGGCGGGTGGGAATGAGCAGTTCTTC. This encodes CASSLAGGNEQFF.

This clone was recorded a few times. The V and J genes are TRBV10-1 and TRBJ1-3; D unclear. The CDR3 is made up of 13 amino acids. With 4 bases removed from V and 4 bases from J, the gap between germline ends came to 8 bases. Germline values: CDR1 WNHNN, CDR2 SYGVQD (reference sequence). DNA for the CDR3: TGCGCCAGCAGTGGGGGATCGGGAAACACCATATATTTT. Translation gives CASSGGSGNTIYF.

CDR3 protein: CASNNGGTIYF. The CDR3 DNA reads as TGTGCCAGCAACAACGGGGGCACCATATATTTT. The gene calls are TRBV7-9 and TRBJ1-3, with TRBD1 as a possible D gene (5 bases). The CDR3 runs 11 residues. The V end was cut by 7 bases, the J end by 9 bases, with 10 bases between. Germline lookup yields CDR1 SEHNR and CDR2 FQNEAQ (reference sequence).

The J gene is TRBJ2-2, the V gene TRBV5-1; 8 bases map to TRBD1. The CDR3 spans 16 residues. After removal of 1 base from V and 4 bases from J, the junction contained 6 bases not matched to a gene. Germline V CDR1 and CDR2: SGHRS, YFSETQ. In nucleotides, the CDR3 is TGCGCCAGCAGCTTGTCGGAGCAGGGGGCCACCGGGGAGCTGTTTTTT. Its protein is CASSLSEQGATGELFF.

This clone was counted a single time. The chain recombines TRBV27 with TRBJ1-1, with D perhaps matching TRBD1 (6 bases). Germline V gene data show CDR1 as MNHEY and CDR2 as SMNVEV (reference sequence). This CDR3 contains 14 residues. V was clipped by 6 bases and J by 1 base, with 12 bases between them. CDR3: CASRRGQQNTEAFF. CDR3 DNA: TGTGCCAGCAGGCGGGGACAACAGAACACTGAAGCTTTCTTT.